This T cell receptor (beta chain) was recorded in a study of cytotoxic CD8 clonotypes in ibrutinib-treated CLL. General observations from the study: Clonality was higher at ibrutinib response and returned toward baseline at progression.

This CDR3 region has 13 residues. Trimming at V came to 6 bases and at J to 8 bases, leaving 3 bases not matched to a gene. Germline V gene data show CDR1 as MNHEY and CDR2 as SMNVEV (reference sequence). Some clones are missing from TCRdb's copy, which holds only in-frame ones; the method was immunoSEQ multiplex PCR. The sample includes 50,000 to 60,000 clones, roughly 80% of them seen just once. As concerns this clone: Its specificity is not known.

The starting material was PBMCs, obtained after 24 months of ibrutinib treatment. This sequence originates from a human donor with chronic lymphocytic leukemia. The J gene is TRBJ1-4, the V gene TRBV27; 10 bases are shared with TRBD1. The CDR3 reads CASSRDRGEKLFF. Here the CDR3 DNA reads TGTGCCAGCAGCAGGGACAGGGGAGAAAAACTGTTTTTT.